The sequence of this T cell receptor beta chain was determined in a study of blood T cell repertoires in COVID-19 (dated by TCRdb to 2020 to 2022). About the study as a whole: The collaborator samples originated in the United States, Italy and Spain and spanned the acute and convalescent phases of COVID-19. The prospective study material was composed of cDNA or gDNA derived from T cells, B-cell-depleted T cells, or PBMCs. The repertoires were released in a freely available public database meant as a resource for research on the immune response to SARS-CoV-2. The dataset comprised deeply sampled blood TCRbeta repertoires from subjects exposed to, actively infected with, or recovered from COVID-19. Nearly every sample came with metadata listing a de-identified subject ID, COVID-19 status, age in years and sex. The samples were drawn from the first 160 participants of the ongoing ImmuneRACE study and from roughly 1,300 subjects provided by 6 global collaborators. Where available, HLA class I and class II types were obtained from metadata supplied by the sample provider rather than from assay-based typing.

From a lookup of the germline V gene, CDR1 and CDR2 are SGHTA and FQGTGA. From its cysteine to its phenylalanine, the CDR3 spans 18 amino acids. The kept DNA is CDR3 alone, 54 bases in frame from the first base. V loses 0 bases, J loses 3 bases, and the germline ends lie 17 bases apart. The collaborating institutions used their own protocols to collect whole blood in K2EDTA tubes. For TCRbeta analysis, collaborators shipped samples in one of three forms: frozen whole blood, isolated PBMCs, or DNA extracted from either of those sample types. The study at large found these results: The quantity of clinical and demographic metadata differed by source and by participant and was supplied without curation.

About this clone: The target of this receptor is not known. Base qualities are missing; no much larger clone stands one base away.

TCRbeta CDR3 regions were amplified from genomic DNA using the immunoSEQ Assay, a bias-controlled multiplex PCR. As for the authors' bioinformatics: The number of nucleated cells in each sample was estimated by amplification of reference gene primers within the assay. Sequence reads were collapsed and filtered to measure the absolute abundance of every unique TCRbeta CDR3 rearrangement. For each sample, productive Simpson clonality was calculated as the square root of Simpson's diversity index over productive rearrangements. TCRdb took over this immuneACCESS table, retaining in-frame rearrangements with V and J assigned. Such tables are incomplete; in checked studies, under half of the missing clones stem from an unresolved V gene, and the remainder is unexplained. The V and J calls and clone size are taken from that table; D and trimming were inferred from the DNA. The sample table records 130,000 or so clones; about 89% of these occur just once. The ten biggest clones cover less than 2.5% of the sample.

Recombination joined TRBV7-3 with TRBJ2-2; perhaps TRBD1 is the D gene, with 5 bases matching. What was sequenced was peripheral blood. The receptor was derived from a man aged 45-65 years with active COVID-19. The nucleotides read TGTGCCAGCAGCTTAACCTGGTGGCGGCAGGGATACACCGGGGAGCTGTTTTTT. It is translated as CASSLTWWRQGYTGELFF.